Shown below are 9 T cell receptor beta chains from a single sample sequenced in a study of blood T cell repertoires in COVID-19. TCRdb's table, derived via immunoSEQ multiplex PCR, lists solely in-frame clones and lacks some. Altogether about 380,000 clones are present, roughly four fifths being singletons, with the ten largest covering 0.85% to 1.2%. Sample: peripheral blood. The receptors were sampled from a human donor with acute or convalescent COVID-19. The donor label of this sample is uncertain.

V gene TRBV11-2 combines with J gene TRBJ2-3; a possible D gene is TRBD2 (5 bases). The CDR3 runs 14 residues. The V gene lost 2 bases and the J gene lost 3 bases, with 9 bases spanning the gap. From germline, CDR1 is SGHAT and CDR2 FQNNGV. CDR3 sequence: CASSLTGWTDTQYF. As DNA, the CDR3 is TGTGCCAGCAGCTTAACGGGGTGGACAGATACGCAGTATTTT.

Remarks on this clone: The identical CDR3 is also encoded by other nucleotide sequences in the sample. The chain combines TRBV7-2 with TRBJ1-4, with a tentative D call TRBD1 (6 bases). This CDR3 contains 14 residues. CDR1 and CDR2 from the germline V gene are SGHTA and FQGNSA. V was clipped by 5 bases and J by 5 bases, with 12 bases between them. CDR3 protein: CASSLGGGNEKLFF. The CDR3 DNA reads as TGTGCCAGCAGCCTAGGGGGGGGAAATGAAAAACTGTTTTTT.

The chain uses TRBV24-1 and TRBJ1-4; unclear D gene. The CDR3 extends over 17 amino acids. Trimming cost V 3 bases and J 6 bases, with 19 bases left between them. Germline CDR1 is KGHDR and CDR2 is SFDVKD. The CDR3 coding sequence is TGTGCCACCAGTGATAAAGGCGGGGTACAGTGGGATGAAAAACTGTTTTTT. It encodes CATSDKGGVQWDEKLFF.

This chain joins TRBV18 and TRBJ2-7; 8 positions agree with TRBD1. The length of the CDR3 is 14 residues. J gave up 7 bases and V 4 bases, and 9 bases lay outside the gene matches. CDR1 and CDR2 (germline): KGHSH, LQKENI. In DNA form, the CDR3 reads TGTGCCAGCTCACAGAGGACAGGGTCGGAAGAGCAGTACTTC. This codes for CASSQRTGSEEQYF.

The V call is TRBV19, the J call TRBJ1-5; tentative D call: TRBD1 (6 bases). The V end lost 4 bases, the J end lost 5 bases, and 15 bases lay between the germline ends. Germline V gene sequence: CDR1 LNHDA, CDR2 SQIVND (reference sequence). The CDR3 runs to 15 residues. The CDR3 nucleotides read TGTGCCAGTAGTACCGAGGGGGTGGGCCATCAGCCCCAGCATTTT. Translation gives CASSTEGVGHQPQHF.

The CDR3 is CASSPSASSYEQYF. CDR3 bases: TGTGCCAGCAGTCCTAGCGCGAGCTCCTACGAGCAGTACTTC. This chain links TRBV3-1 (or the pseudogene TRBV3-2) with TRBJ2-7, with D possibly TRBD2 on 6 matching bases. CDR3 length equals 14 residues. CDR1 LGHDT and CDR2 YNNKEL come from the germline V gene (reference sequence). V was shortened by 6 bases and J by 0 bases, with 12 bases between the two germline ends.

The chain employs TRBV9 and TRBJ1-2; TRBD1 might be the D (6 bases). Trimming took 0 bases from V and 7 from J, leaving 22 bases between them. The CDR3 totals 17 residues. Germline V gene lookup returns CDR1 SGDLS and CDR2 YYNGEE. CDR3 in DNA: TGTGCCAGCAGCGTAGAGCAGGGGTGGGTGGGGCCCAGTGGCTACACCTTC. Protein: CASSVEQGWVGPSGYTF. The full variable domain, in which reference TRBV9 and TRBJ1-2 provide the parts outside the CDR3, is DSGVTQTPKHLITATGQRVTLRCSPRSGDLSVYWYQQSLDQGLQFLIQYYNGEERAKGNILERFSAQQFPDLHSELNLSSLELGDSALYFCASSVEQGWVGPSGYTFGSGTRLTVV.

The chain joins TRBV3-1 (or the pseudogene TRBV3-2) to TRBJ1-6; TRBD1 aligns across 9 bases. The germline V gene encodes CDR1 LGHDT and CDR2 YNNKEL (reference sequence). V lost 2 bases, J lost 7 bases, and 3 bases stayed unmatched. This CDR3 has 15 residues. CDR3 nucleotides: TGTGCCAGCAGCCAACGGGACAGGGTCAATTCACCCCTCCACTTT. Translation gives CASSQRDRVNSPLHF.

A word on this clone: This may be a read error: a much more frequent sequence differs by one nucleotide. This CDR3 is also generated by other DNA sequences in the sample. This chain joins TRBV5-1 and TRBJ1-1, with 7 bases aligning to TRBD1. This CDR3 region has 13 residues. CDR1 SGHRS and CDR2 YFSETQ come from the germline V gene. Unmatched junction bases numbered 2, after V lost 2 bases and J lost 4 bases. The CDR3 DNA reads TGCGCCAGCAGCTTACAGGGGCGCACTGAAGCTTTCTTT. As protein: CASSLQGRTEAFF.